This T cell receptor beta chain emerged from a study of blood T cell repertoires in COVID-19. About the study: Material from acute and convalescent COVID-19 was sourced from the United States, Italy and Spain. The analysed material was cDNA or gDNA that came from T cells, B-cell-depleted T cells, or PBMCs.

CDR1 and CDR2 (germline): SGHKS, YYEKEE (reference sequence). The CDR3 covers 16 residues. V lost 1 base to trimming and J lost 4 bases, with 15 bases between them. Authors' data handling: Amplification from reference gene primers served as the basis for estimated nucleated cell counts. Only in-frame clones appear in the TCRdb table, and some are missing; sequencing was by immunoSEQ multiplex PCR. V, J and clone size are taken as reported in that table, and D and trimming were inferred from the DNA itself. The sample yields about 100,000 clones, just over 70% seen once. The chain employs TRBV5-5 and TRBJ1-5; D not certain. The sample taken for sequencing was peripheral blood. The receptor was derived from a woman aged 40 to 50 with acute or convalescent COVID-19. The CDR3 DNA reads as TGTGCCAGCAGCTTGAGGTCAGACTCCTTAAATCAGCCCCAGCATTTT. Its translation is CASSLRSDSLNQPQHF.